This T cell receptor (beta chain) came from a study of shared clonotypes between healthy human individuals (TCRdb year 2020). For context, the study as a whole: The cohort included three men and a couple of women between 18 and 49 years of age. For each donor, CD4 naive and CD4 memory were each run on three plates, CD8 naive on two plates, and CD8 memory on one plate. Blood TCR repertoires of five healthy adults were deeply sequenced to estimate repertoire size and the extent of clonotype sharing between individuals. Per donor, leukapheresis produced somewhere between about 0.9 and 10 billion PBMCs. To increase sequencing depth and limit assay-specific biases, TCR repertoire library preparation and sequencing were carried out by different laboratories using diverse techniques. Findings and caveats that apply to the study as a whole: Compared with non-shared clonotypes, the clonotypes found in all four sorted-subset donors had higher generation probabilities. Even with the large sequencing depth, rarefaction of the sorted-subset datasets indicated that sequencing was incomplete. Naive subsets generally had larger estimated clonotype richness than memory subsets. When a few donors were compared, the shared fraction of clonotypes was 5% to 6.5% for naive CD4, more than 3% for naive CD8, more than 2% for memory CD4, and less than 0.45% for memory CD8. Only blood was sampled, and tissue TCR repertoires likely differ from those in blood. Based on pairwise subsampling, the degree of clonotype sharing among donors was expected to be affected by sequencing depth. The small number of donors limited the genetic and exposure-history diversity represented.

Healthy HIV-negative adults with no recently reported acute infections or vaccinations were included as donors. Every donor was a Caucasian adult living in Nashville, Tennessee, USA. CD4+ T cells were enriched by magnetic negative selection; naive cells were then positively selected on CD45RA, and the negative fraction formed the memory subset. Blood was obtained by leukapheresis, after which PBMCs were separated by Ficoll-Histopaque density gradient centrifugation and cryopreserved in liquid nitrogen vapor phase. Analytical flow cytometry was used to check the purity and quantity of each magnetically sorted T cell population. From each sorted fraction, genomic DNA was isolated and quantified by UV absorbance on a Nanodrop 2000c. TCR CDR3 regions were amplified from genomic DNA by multiplex PCR using the deep immunoSEQ assay. Extracted genomic DNA from each cell subset was spread evenly across all wells of several immunoSEQ 96-well plates, with each plate serving as a replicate. For sorted subsets, approximately 200 ng of genomic DNA, equivalent to around 29,000 T cell genomes, went into each replicate PCR. The purified libraries were quantified using a Qubit 3.0 fluorometer, sized with a Bioanalyzer 2100, and then quantified again using the KAPA Library Quantification kit. Every immunoSEQ 96-well plate was sequenced on a separate single-read 150-cycle Illumina NextSeq 550 flow cell. Per the original workflow: The immunoSEQ output contained only junctional sequences without quality scores, so filtering could not match that applied to full-length reads. To assign V/J genes and CDR3, sequences were annotated using PyIR, a Python wrapper for IgBLAST v1.9, with IMGT germline references. Reads were filtered out if the reads had weak V/J assignments (E-value above 1e-6), no CDR3, stop codons, out-of-frame junctions, or ambiguous translated residues. V3J clonotypes were defined by identical inferred V gene, J gene, and CDR3 amino acid sequence. Percentage overlap between repertoires was calculated by dividing the number of shared unique clonotypes by the size of the smaller repertoire. Richness of each repertoire was evaluated using RTK rarefaction, the Chao1 estimator, and Recon v2.1 estimates of unobserved clonotypes. For all TCRbeta clonotypes obtained by the gDNA method from a few donors, generation probabilities were computed with OLGA. The table comes from immuneACCESS by way of TCRdb, which keeps in-frame sequences with V and J called. Part of the clones is missing from these tables; in studies checked, under half for an unresolved V gene and the rest for unknown reasons. Clone size and the V and J calls come from that table; the DNA yielded D and trimming. The sample records approximately 340,000 clones, around 72% of which are singletons. 10% of the sample goes to the ten largest clones.

The CDR3 contains 15 residues, cysteine and phenylalanine counted. Just CDR3 DNA is preserved here, 45 bases in frame from base 1. Deletion took 3 bases off V and 4 bases off J, with a span of 12 bases between the germline ends. Via the germline V gene, CDR1 is KGHSH and CDR2 LQKENI. This clone was seen a single time. Its antigen has not been determined. Base qualities are not provided; no much larger clone lies one nucleotide away. Specimen: memory CD4+ T cells sorted from blood. The cell subset or site label, as the study defines it: CD45RA-negative fraction. The rearrangement joined TRBV18 to TRBJ2-2; the D gene cannot be named for sure. This receptor was taken from a man aged 25 to 45 in good health. The CDR3 protein is CASSPWLGSTGELFF. In nucleotides, the sequence is TGTGCCAGCTCACCGTGGCTAGGAAGCACCGGGGAGCTGTTTTTT.